This TCR beta chain was sequenced in a study of response to subunit inactivated influenza vaccine. Germline-derived CDR1 and CDR2 are MNHEY and SMNVEV (reference sequence). The CDR3 contains 15 residues. V was pared by 5 bases and J by 0 bases, with 3 bases of the junction left unmatched. Comments on this clonotype: The target antigen is unknown.

Findings and caveats of the study: The authors suggested that few new T cells are recruited per seasonal influenza vaccination.

TCRdb analysed the RT-PCR reads with MiXCR anew, one entry per CDR3 protein. The table records fewer than 600,000 distinct CDR3 sequences, 6% to 9% of them present only once. This specimen consisted of PBMCs from blood, obtained 23 months after vaccination. The sequence was obtained from a man in his fifties or sixties who received an inactivated influenza vaccine. This chain uses TRBV27 with TRBJ2-2; 7 nucleotides align to TRBD2. CDR3 DNA sequence: TGTGCCAGCAGTCGCGGGACTACGAACACCGGGGAGCTGTTTTTT. It encodes CASSRGTTNTGELFF.